This T cell receptor beta chain was recorded in a study of blood T cell repertoires in COVID-19. The overall study: Samples taken during acute and convalescent COVID-19 were collected in the United States, Italy and Spain. The cDNA or gDNA used as material had been derived from T cells, B-cell-depleted T cells, or PBMCs.

In the original processing: Counts of nucleated cells, estimated from reference gene primer amplification, were obtained. Some clones are missing from TCRdb's copy, which holds only in-frame ones; the method was immunoSEQ multiplex PCR. V, J and clone size are those of that table, while D and trimming were read from the DNA. Altogether approximately 280,000 clones are present, approximately 88% being singletons, with the ten largest covering approximately 2.2%. In this sample, this clone turned up once. This TCR was sampled from a man aged 45 to 65 with acute or convalescent COVID-19. The source material was peripheral blood.

The CDR3, as DNA: TGTGCCAGCAGCCGAGGGGGAGGGGCCGAGCAGTACTTC. It translates to CASSRGGGAEQYF. This rearrangement joins TRBV3-1 (or the pseudogene TRBV3-2) to TRBJ2-7, with TRBD2 as a possible D gene (7 bases). The V end was cut by 4 bases, the J end by 6 bases, with 13 bases between. CDR3 length: 13 amino acids. In germline, CDR1 is LGHDT, CDR2 YNNKEL (reference sequence).